Following are 22 T cell receptor beta chains from one sample sequenced in a study of T-cell reconstitution after alpha-beta-depleted transplantation in children. A library of TCRbeta sequences, prepared with unique molecular identifiers, was generated. TCRdb re-called the PCR reads through MiXCR, storing one row per CDR3 protein. The sample lists some 600,000 distinct CDR3 sequences, 16% occurring once. The source material was PBMCs from the stem cell graft donor, sampled from the stem cell graft. The source is a human donor who donated a stem cell graft to a child with acute myeloid leukemia.

This clonotype came up a few times. This chain joins TRBV6-5 and TRBJ1-1; 7 bases map to TRBD1. The germline CDR1 and CDR2 sequences are MNHEY and SVGAGI. This CDR3 has 16 amino acids. The V and J ends lost 0 bases and 1 base, in that order; junction bases with no gene match: 5. The CDR3 sequence: CASSYSLGQSNTEAFF. CDR3 DNA sequence: TGTGCCAGCAGTTACTCCTTGGGACAGTCGAACACTGAAGCTTTCTTT.

V is TRBV11-3 and J is TRBJ2-1; the D call may be TRBD1 or TRBD2 (5 bases each). Trimming took off 4 bases at V and 10 bases at J, with 26 bases between the two ends. The CDR3 covers 17 residues. Germline CDR1 reads SGHNT; CDR2 reads YENEEA. The CDR3 loop is CASSSSEVGTLTTEQFF. The CDR3 region has the DNA TGTGCCAGCAGCTCATCAGAAGTGGGGACCCTGACAACCGAGCAGTTCTTC.

This clonotype was picked up many times. The CDR3 region has the DNA TGCAGTGCTAGACCCTTCGGGGGACAGGGTTACATTTATGAGCAGTTCTTC. Its protein product is CSARPFGGQGYIYEQFF. The rearrangement links TRBV20-1 to TRBJ2-1; TRBD1 matches 9 bases. Per germline, CDR1 DFQATT and CDR2 SNEGSKA (reference sequence). V trimming: 2 bases; J trimming: 8 bases; junction bases outside the gene matches: 16. The CDR3 extends over 17 amino acids.

V and J are TRBV2 and TRBJ2-7; possible D gene TRBD1, 5 bases. Germline V gene sequence: CDR1 SNHLY, CDR2 FYNNEI. CDR3 size: 13 residues. The V gene lost 8 bases and the J gene lost 4 bases, with 15 bases spanning the gap. CDR3: CASGWQGSYEQYF. CDR3 DNA sequence: TGTGCCAGCGGCTGGCAGGGATCGTACGAGCAGTACTTC.

In this sample, this clonotype turned up a few times. The chain couples TRBV5-5 to TRBJ2-1; TRBD1 aligns across 7 bases. V dropped 4 bases and J dropped 7; count of bases not matched to a gene: 8. From germline, CDR1 is SGHKS and CDR2 YYEKEE (reference sequence). The CDR3 runs to 14 residues. The CDR3 loop is CASSPTGTANEQFF. The CDR3 nucleotides are TGTGCCAGCAGCCCCACCGGGACAGCGAATGAGCAGTTCTTC.

This clonotype was seen repeatedly, ten times or more. The chain has TRBV15 and TRBJ2-1; D may be TRBD1 (5 bases). Trimming left V 0 bases short and J 2 bases short, with 11 bases between. The CDR3 loop spans 16 amino acids. Germline loops: CDR1 LNHNV, CDR2 YYDKDF (reference sequence). CDR3 loop: CATSRDTGFPYNEQFF. In DNA, the CDR3 is TGTGCCACCAGCAGAGATACAGGTTTTCCCTACAATGAGCAGTTCTTC.

This clonotype showed up many times. This rearrangement joins TRBV20-1 to TRBJ2-7; 8 bases are shared with TRBD1. The CDR3 spans 15 residues. The V gene's germline CDR1 is DFQATT and CDR2 SNEGSKA (reference sequence). V lost 1 base, J lost 2 bases, and 7 bases stayed unmatched. The CDR3 bases are TGCAGTGCTAGAGGGACAGGGTCCGGCACCTACGAGCAGTACTTC. It translates to CSARGTGSGTYEQYF.

This clonotype appeared many times. The rearrangement links TRBV20-1 to TRBJ1-2, with D uncertain. CDR1 and CDR2 (germline): DFQATT, SNEGSKA (reference sequence). This CDR3 has 13 amino acids. V was pared by 1 base and J by 0 bases, with 6 bases between. CDR3 sequence (DNA): TGCAGTGCTAGAGGGGGTCCTAACTATGGCTACACCTTC. Protein: CSARGGPNYGYTF.

The chain carries TRBV12-3 or TRBV12-4 and TRBJ2-7, with 8 positions matching TRBD1. V lost 5 bases and J lost 9; bases outside the gene matches: 6. This CDR3 contains 12 residues. CDR3: CASSRQGNGQYV. The CDR3 DNA sequence: TGTGCCAGCAGTCGACAGGGGAACGGGCAGTACGTC.

This clonotype was seen repeatedly, ten times or more. The chain carries TRBV20-1 and TRBJ2-3, with a tentative D call TRBD2 (7 bases). The CDR3 totals 14 residues. V lost 5 bases, J lost 6 bases, and 18 bases lay in between. Looked up from germline, CDR1 is DFQATT and CDR2 is SNEGSKA (reference sequence). CDR3 amino acids: CSAPEGGATDTQYF. The CDR3 coding sequence is TGCAGTGCTCCAGAGGGGGGGGCCACGGATACGCAGTATTTT.

This clonotype was seen at least ten times. This chain links TRBV6-6 with TRBJ2-3; D gene ambiguous. The CDR3 covers 13 residues. Germline assignment: CDR1 MNHNY and CDR2 SVGAGI (reference sequence). V lost 5 bases to trimming and J lost 4 bases, with 10 bases between them. The CDR3 DNA follows: TGTGCCAGCAGTCCCCGAGAGTCAGATACGCAGTATTTT. It encodes CASSPRESDTQYF.

This clonotype was counted ten times or more. V gene TRBV6-6 combines with J gene TRBJ2-7; possibly TRBD1 for D (6 bases). Germline V CDR1 and CDR2: MNHNY, SVGAGI (reference sequence). V was pared by 6 bases and J by 4 bases, with 10 bases between. The CDR3 has 12 residues. The CDR3: CASSPQGYEQYV. The CDR3 coding sequence is TGTGCCAGCAGCCCTCAGGGGTACGAGCAGTACGTC.

This clonotype was detected many times. This CDR3 reads CSVERGAVGEQFF. The CDR3 nucleotides are TGCAGCGTTGAACGGGGGGCCGTAGGAGAGCAGTTCTTC. The chain is built from TRBV29-1 and TRBJ2-1; D may be TRBD2 (7 bases). Germline V gene data show CDR1 as SQVTM and CDR2 as ANQGSEA. With 2 bases removed from V and 10 bases from J, the gap between germline ends came to 15 bases. The CDR3 is 13 residues long.

This clonotype was found many times. The chain has TRBV20-1 and TRBJ1-5, with D possibly matching TRBD1 (6 bases). CDR1 is DFQATT and CDR2 is SNEGSKA in the germline V gene (reference sequence). V lost 3 bases and J 3 bases, leaving 12 bases between the germline ends. The CDR3 consists of 14 residues. CDR3 region: CSASTGFYNQPQHF. The CDR3 DNA reads as TGCAGTGCTAGTACAGGGTTCTACAATCAGCCCCAGCATTTT.

The V call is TRBV20-1, the J call TRBJ2-3, with 8 bases fitting TRBD2. The CDR3 has 15 residues. V was clipped by 5 bases and J by 1 base; unmatched bases: 8. Per the germline V gene, CDR1 is DFQATT and CDR2 is SNEGSKA (reference sequence). CDR3 loop: CSAPGGGLGTDTQYF. CDR3 nucleotide sequence: TGCAGTGCTCCCGGGGGGGGCCTTGGCACAGATACGCAGTATTTT.

The chain is built from TRBV27 and TRBJ2-4; TRBD1 might be the D (6 bases). The length of the CDR3 is 15 residues. V lost 7 bases, J lost 3 bases, and 16 bases lay in between. Germline-derived CDR1 and CDR2 are MNHEY and SMNVEV (reference sequence). CDR3 sequence: CASTLTGSVKNIQYF. The CDR3 DNA reads as TGTGCCAGCACCTTAACAGGGTCGGTCAAAAACATTCAGTACTTC.

The rearrangement joins TRBV12-3 or TRBV12-4 to TRBJ2-3; tentatively, D is TRBD2 (7 bases). CDR3 length equals 15 residues. V gave up 6 bases and J gave up 7 bases, with 20 bases separating them. As DNA, the CDR3 is TGTGCCAGCAGCCCAGTAAGGGGGGGCACGAATACGCAGTATTTT. It is translated as CASSPVRGGTNTQYF.

This clonotype was counted only a few times. The rearrangement joins TRBV28 to TRBJ2-3, with D unresolved. Germline CDR1 is MDHEN and CDR2 is SYDVKM. Trimming pared 8 bases from V and 0 bases from J, leaving 12 bases between. The CDR3 is made up of 14 amino acids. The CDR3 here is CASLASPSTDTQYF. In nucleotides, the CDR3 is TGTGCCAGCCTGGCCTCCCCTAGCACAGATACGCAGTATTTT.

This clonotype has ten or more counts. The chain uses TRBV5-8 and TRBJ1-5; D gene ambiguous. The V gene lost 0 bases and the J gene lost 6 bases, with 7 bases spanning the gap. Germline V gene sequence: CDR1 SGHTS, CDR2 YDEGEE. The CDR3 has 13 amino acids. Here the CDR3 reads CASSLVQGQPQHF. The CDR3 DNA sequence: TGTGCCAGCAGCTTGGTACAAGGTCAGCCCCAGCATTTT.

The chain employs TRBV6-5 and TRBJ1-2; D is possibly TRBD1 (5 bases). The CDR3 has 15 amino acids. V was cut by 2 bases and J by 8 bases, with 18 bases left in between. Germline values: CDR1 MNHEY, CDR2 SVGAGI. The CDR3 DNA sequence: TGTGCCAGCAGTTACGGGCAGGGTGGTCGTGGAGGCTACACCTTC. This translates into CASSYGQGGRGGYTF.

The chain recombines TRBV29-1 with TRBJ1-1, with TRBD1 as a possible D gene (5 bases). This CDR3 is 13 amino acids long. The V gene lost 4 bases and the J gene lost 1 base, with 10 bases spanning the gap. Germline CDR1 and CDR2: SQVTM and ANQGSEA. The CDR3 region is CSVVRQGNTEAFF. CDR3 bases: TGCAGCGTTGTTCGGCAGGGGAACACTGAAGCTTTCTTT.

Many counts were recorded for this clonotype. The J gene is TRBJ2-5, the V gene TRBV11-2, with 11 bases that match TRBD2. CDR1 and CDR2 from the germline V gene are SGHAT and FQNNGV. The CDR3 consists of 18 residues. V was pared by 0 bases and J by 0 bases, with 6 bases of the junction left unmatched. The CDR3 region has the DNA TGTGCCAGCAGCTTAGAGGTCCTACTAGCGGGGGACCAAGAGACCCAGTACTTC. Its protein product is CASSLEVLLAGDQETQYF.